This T cell receptor beta chain was documented in a study of cytomegalovirus exposure and HLA in healthy donors (dated by TCRdb to 2015 to 2018). With respect to the entire study: According to an earlier analysis of 587 of the donors, 150 million to 200 million T cells yielded roughly 110 million unique TCR beta sequences and about 300 Gb of sequence data. Around 320 gigabases of sequencing data and approximately 80 million unique TCR sequences were included in an early release covering several hundred HLA-typed donors. To predict cytomegalovirus infection status, the study brought together high-throughput TCR immunosequencing, statistical association of individual TCRs with disease status, and machine learning. On average, roughly 240,000 unique TCR beta nucleotide sequences were sequenced per donor among 350 to 400 genotyped donors of the cohort, with 15% to 20% of those sequences being non-productive. Using immunosequencing, the study profiled T cell repertoires from some 670 subjects and related those repertoires to cytomegalovirus serostatus. A later genetic analysis used genome-wide SNP genotypes for about three fifths of the 666 donors, treating that subset as a discovery cohort. A later analysis re-analyzed previously published TCR beta repertoires from several hundred donors and added high-resolution HLA genotyping to study TCR occurrence patterns. Donor age, sex, ethnicity and CMV serostatus were compiled together with the repertoire data. The study was designed to test whether signatures of past pathogen exposure could be identified by cataloging public T cell receptors. Of the approximately 400 genotyped donors, 81% were placed in the genetic ancestry cluster associated with self-reported Caucasian donors. An earlier analysis of approximately 630 of the donors applied high-throughput TCR beta sequencing to assess whether each TCR beta V gene segment acted as functional or pseudogenic. All discovery cohort repertoires had been generated using a single sequencing platform. Along with the roughly 670-subject first cohort, a separate validation cohort of more than 90 different subjects was used. HLA typing covered class I and class II loci at four-digit resolution. Several DR-DQ haplotypes were treated as single units for association and clustering because of strong linkage in the cohort. In the later analysis, no new phenotypic data were used to find candidate immune exposures; instead, reliance was placed on TCR beta sequences and their occurrence across donors. The number of donors typed differed by locus, with about 629-630 for A, B, C, DRB1 and DQB1, more than 500 for DQA1, about 610 for DPA1, and under 490 for DPB1.

V is pared back by 2 bases and J by 3 bases, with 14 bases lying between the germline termini. From its cysteine to its phenylalanine, the CDR3 spans 16 amino acids. The read is trimmed to its CDR3 DNA, 48 bases read in frame from base 1. The germline V gene supplies CDR1 KGHSH and CDR2 LQKENI. In total, roughly 670 healthy bone marrow donors made up the cohort. Cohort members were all nominally healthy when sampled, although unrecorded immune exposures were likely present. CMV serostatus was positive for roughly 290 and negative for about half of the roughly 700 cohort members, and was not recorded for this donor. Every donor gave a peripheral blood sample, and the peripheral blood mononuclear cells from that sample were used for TCR beta sequencing. The Qiagen DNeasy Blood Extraction Kit was used to extract genomic DNA from the blood cell samples. This clone was observed a handful of times. The antigen it recognizes is unknown. No clone much larger than this one lies a single base away; base qualities are absent.

The paper as a whole reports these results and caveats: Compared with the approximately 670-donor mean, donors in an Asian-associated ancestry cluster had fewer N-insertions in productive TCRs, according to a later genetic analysis. Across donors, most TCR sequences were observed very rarely, whereas some public TCRs were present in many individuals. V-gene and J-gene trimming of TCR beta chains was associated with a missense DCLRE1C variant in a later genetic analysis, and the association was replicated in an independent cohort. When HLA alleles, especially DR and DQ, strongly co-occurred, attributing TCR associations to individual alleles was difficult. Immune exposure information for the cohort was limited to CMV serostatus. The classifier was reported to diagnose cytomegalovirus status with high specificity and sensitivity in both the original cohort and the validation cohort. Correlated functional status among segregating V segments might reflect linkage disequilibrium, but an unknown experimental factor could not be ruled out. A further reported finding was that TCR beta sequences accurately predicted the HLA-A and HLA-B alleles for most subjects in the first cohort. The cohort was sequenced for TCR beta chains only, and without alpha or paired-chain data the features that could be detected were limited. Broadly in line with IMGT annotations, most TCR beta V segments showed up in productive rearrangements about 87% or about 30% of the time in an earlier analysis of approximately 640 of the donors. According to a later analysis, parvovirus B19, influenza, CMV and Epstein-Barr virus appeared linked to several top co-occurrence clusters. Most CMV-associated TCR beta chains appeared to be HLA-restricted in a later analysis, and the HLA associations seemed to be driven largely by CMV exposure. The study gave a list of about 160 TCR beta chains associated with cytomegalovirus. A later analysis found that TCR association rates varied across HLA loci, with DRB1 alleles showing the most associated TCRs and HLA-C alleles the fewest. Three of the identified cytomegalovirus-associated TCR beta chains were confirmed in vitro to be specific for cytomegalovirus antigens. HLA typing was unavailable for some donors at each locus, so association tests used only the typed subset. Because counts were too low, about 15 rarely observed V segments, including chromosome 9 orphons, were left out of the earlier analysis of about 620 of the donors. In a later analysis, about 17,000 TCR beta sequences were associated with specific HLA alleles at a false discovery rate of 0.05. It was suggested by the authors that the approach could potentially be generalized to other disease states and immunological phenotypes. Compared with equally common non-associated chains, HLA-associated TCR beta chains in a later analysis were more clonally expanded and had lower generation probabilities. Some IMGT-functional V segments, including TRBV6-2 and TRBV6-3, could not be told apart with the 87-base-pair reads, so those segments were excluded. Sequencing depth was assumed to be roughly uniform across donors in the presence/absence analyses, though that assumption may not hold. A group of highly shared sequence variants was considered likely to be a technical artifact of the sequencing pipeline.

The library was produced with the immunoSEQ multiplex PCR assay. A mixture of 60 forward primers for TCR Vbeta segments and 13 reverse primers for TCR Jbeta segments was used in the multiplex PCR. A multiplex PCR assay on genomic DNA amplified the CDR3 region of rearranged TCR beta genes. The Illumina HiSeq System was used to sequence the amplified TCR beta libraries as 87-base-pair reads. As for the authors' bioinformatics: A later analysis counted some 74 million unique TCR beta chains across the 666 repertoires, and some 11 million of these chains were shared by at least two donors. Raw reads were error-corrected and collapsed into unique sequences by a nearest-neighbor algorithm in which closely related sequences were merged to remove PCR and sequencing errors. Alignment of CDR3 sequences to IMGT reference sequences was used to assign V, D and J gene segments. For a sequence to be retained, a match of at least six nucleotides to both a V gene segment and a J gene segment was required. Rearrangements were called productive when the CDR3 lacked stop codons and stayed in frame with V and J; all others were non-productive. CDR3 was defined by IMGT convention, running from the second conserved V-encoded cysteine to the conserved J-encoded phenylalanine. In an earlier analysis of 550 to 650 of the donors, sequences lacking an unambiguous match to a single V gene segment were excluded. In an earlier analysis of roughly 500 of the donors, V segments were called functional above 56.7% productive rearrangements and were called segregating when the between-donor standard deviation exceeded 5%. A statistical classification framework was developed to diagnose cytomegalovirus status using the catalog of TCR beta chain sequences. A later analysis assigned V and J genes by comparing TCR nucleotide sequences with IMGT/GENE-DB human TR gene sequences. The TCRdist pipeline was used in a later analysis to assign CDR3 sequences and most-parsimonious VDJ recombination scenarios. In a later analysis, every TCR beta chain was defined by the combination of its CDR3 amino acid sequence and its V-gene family, and reads without a unique V-gene family were dropped. To address suspected cross-contamination and a sequencing artifact, a later analysis removed around 600 highly shared, low-generation-probability nucleotide sequences. For each public chain, a later analysis derived a clonal expansion index from normalized ranks of inferred template counts within each repertoire. A later analysis computed generation probabilities with a VDJ recombination model fitted to out-of-frame rearrangements, and checked the results against IGoR. Hypergeometric tests were used in a later analysis to score TCR-TCR, TCR-HLA and TCR-CMV co-occurrence, with a repertoire-size bias correction applied to the TCR pairs. In a later analysis, false discovery rates were estimated by permuting HLA or CMV assignments 20 times. A later analysis grouped co-occurring TCRs with DBSCAN, adding TCRdist sequence similarity when clustering within HLA-allele-positive subsets. For co-occurrence clustering, repertoires with fewer than 30,000 or more than 120,000 public chains were excluded, along with four to six repertoires with anomalous nucleotide sharing. TCRdb obtained this table from immuneACCESS and retained in-frame rearrangements with V and J assigned. These tables miss some clones; where compared with another copy, unresolved V genes account for less than half of the shortfall, and the remainder is unexplained. That table furnishes V, J and clone size, whereas the DNA furnished D and trimming. In all, the sample holds around 90,000 clones, and around 59% of those were seen once. Jointly, the top ten make up 2.3% of the sample.

Sequencing used PBMCs. This TCR came from a human donor in good health. Here the chain combines TRBV18 and TRBJ1-5, with TRBD1 tentatively as D gene (5 bases match). In nucleotides, the sequence is TGTGCCAGCTCACCAGAGGCGGGGACTTTCAATCAGCCCCAGCATTTT. Translated, it gives CASSPEAGTFNQPQHF.